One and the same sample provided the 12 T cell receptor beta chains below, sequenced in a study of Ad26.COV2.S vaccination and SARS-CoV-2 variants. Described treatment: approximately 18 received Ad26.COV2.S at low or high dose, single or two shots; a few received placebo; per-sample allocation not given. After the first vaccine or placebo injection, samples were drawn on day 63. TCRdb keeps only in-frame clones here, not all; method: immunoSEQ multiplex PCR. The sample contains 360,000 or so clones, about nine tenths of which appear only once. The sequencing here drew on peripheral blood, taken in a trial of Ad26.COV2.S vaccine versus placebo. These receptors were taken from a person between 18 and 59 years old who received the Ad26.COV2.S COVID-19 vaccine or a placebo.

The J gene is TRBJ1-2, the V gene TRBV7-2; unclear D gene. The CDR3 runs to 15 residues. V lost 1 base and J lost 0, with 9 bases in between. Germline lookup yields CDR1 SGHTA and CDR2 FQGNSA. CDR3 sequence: CASSLVSGPNYGYTF. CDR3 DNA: TGTGCCAGCAGCTTAGTGAGCGGACCTAACTATGGCTACACCTTC.

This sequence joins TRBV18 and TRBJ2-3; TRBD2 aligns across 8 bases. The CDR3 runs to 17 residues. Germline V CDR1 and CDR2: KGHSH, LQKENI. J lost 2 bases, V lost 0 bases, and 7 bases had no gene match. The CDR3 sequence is CASSPPFGTRITDTQYF. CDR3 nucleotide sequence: TGTGCCAGCTCACCACCCTTCGGGACTAGGATCACAGATACGCAGTATTTT.

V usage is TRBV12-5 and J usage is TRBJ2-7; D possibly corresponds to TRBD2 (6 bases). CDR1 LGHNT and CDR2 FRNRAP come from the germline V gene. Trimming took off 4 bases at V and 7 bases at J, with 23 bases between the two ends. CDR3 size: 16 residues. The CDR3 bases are TGTGCTAGTGGTTCTCCGACTAGACAGTACCCTTTGGAGCAGTACTTC. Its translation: CASGSPTRQYPLEQYF.

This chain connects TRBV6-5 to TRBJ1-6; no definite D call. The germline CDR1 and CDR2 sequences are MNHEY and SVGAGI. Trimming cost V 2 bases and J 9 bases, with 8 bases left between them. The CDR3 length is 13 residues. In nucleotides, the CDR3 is TGTGCCAGCAGTTACGAACATTCTTCACCCCTCCACTTT. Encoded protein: CASSYEHSSPLHF.

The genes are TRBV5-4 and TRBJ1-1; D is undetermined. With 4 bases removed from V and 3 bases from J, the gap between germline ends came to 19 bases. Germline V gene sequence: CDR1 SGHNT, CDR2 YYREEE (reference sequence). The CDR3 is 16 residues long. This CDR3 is CASSADMGNTYTEAFF. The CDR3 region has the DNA TGTGCCAGCAGCGCCGACATGGGGAATACGTACACTGAAGCTTTCTTT.

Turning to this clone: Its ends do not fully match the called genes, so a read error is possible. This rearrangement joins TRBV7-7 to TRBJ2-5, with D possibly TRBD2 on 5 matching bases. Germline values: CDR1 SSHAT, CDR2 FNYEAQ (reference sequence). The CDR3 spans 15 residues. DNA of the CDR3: TGTGCTAGCAGCCCGGGGTCCACGGGATTAGGTGGCCAGTACTTC. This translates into CASSPGSTGLGGQYF.

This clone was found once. The CDR3 DNA follows: TGTGCCAGCAGCGAACTAGCGGGGGCAAGCACAGATACGCAGTATTTT. Its protein product is CASSELAGASTDTQYF. The rearrangement joins TRBV9 to TRBJ2-3; 11 bases align to TRBD2. Per germline, CDR1 SGDLS and CDR2 YYNGEE. V shed 3 bases, J shed 0 bases, and the junction held 3 bases outside the gene matches. There are 16 residues in the CDR3.

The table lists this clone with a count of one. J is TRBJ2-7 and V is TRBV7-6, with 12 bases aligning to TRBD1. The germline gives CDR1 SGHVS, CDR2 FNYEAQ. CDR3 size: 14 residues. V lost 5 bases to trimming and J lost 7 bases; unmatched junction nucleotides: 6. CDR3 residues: CASSGRDRGHEQYF. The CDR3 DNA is TGTGCCAGCAGCGGACGGGACAGGGGGCATGAGCAGTACTTC.

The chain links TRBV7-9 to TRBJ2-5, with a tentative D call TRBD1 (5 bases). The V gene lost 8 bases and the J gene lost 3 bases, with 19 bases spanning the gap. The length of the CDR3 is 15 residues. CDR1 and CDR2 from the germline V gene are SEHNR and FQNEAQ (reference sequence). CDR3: CASSPQGWAEETQYF. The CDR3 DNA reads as TGTGCCAGCTCCCCGCAGGGTTGGGCTGAAGAGACCCAGTACTTC.

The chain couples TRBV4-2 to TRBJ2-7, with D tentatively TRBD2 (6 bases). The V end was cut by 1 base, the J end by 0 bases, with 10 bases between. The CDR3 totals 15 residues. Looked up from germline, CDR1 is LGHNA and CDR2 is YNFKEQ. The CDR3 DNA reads TGTGCCAGCAGCCAAGGGGACTTTAGCTCCTACGAGCAGTACTTC. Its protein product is CASSQGDFSSYEQYF.

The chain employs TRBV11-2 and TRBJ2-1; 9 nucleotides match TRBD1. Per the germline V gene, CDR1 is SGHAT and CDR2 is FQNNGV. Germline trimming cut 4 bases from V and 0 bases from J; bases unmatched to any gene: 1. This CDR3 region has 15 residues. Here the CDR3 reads CASSSTGGSYNEQFF. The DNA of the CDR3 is TGTGCCAGCAGCTCGACAGGGGGCTCCTACAATGAGCAGTTCTTC.

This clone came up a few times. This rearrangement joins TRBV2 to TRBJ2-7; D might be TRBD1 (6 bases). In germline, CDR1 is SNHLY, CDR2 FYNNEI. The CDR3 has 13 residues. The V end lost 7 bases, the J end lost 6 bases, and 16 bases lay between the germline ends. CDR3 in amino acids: CASNLEIGGEQYF. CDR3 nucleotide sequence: TGTGCCAGCAACCTTGAGATAGGGGGCGAGCAGTACTTC.